The source of this TCR beta chain is a study of blood T cells in healthy people across ages (dated by TCRdb to between 2015 and 2017). General notes on the study: In model experiments, template switching captured about one uniquely barcoded TCR beta cDNA molecule for every two T cells. The study measured age-related changes in TCR beta repertoire diversity using deep sequencing normalized with unique cDNA molecular identifiers. To avoid experimental bias, donors of different ages were spread randomly across the sequencing lanes. The donors were split into four age groups: young (average about 15 years), middle-aged (nearly 40), aged (approximately 60) and long-lived (over 80). For two donors (one aged 18 to 29 and one aged 80 or older), the study analyzed two additional independent replicas of 1 million unique cDNA reads from the same blood draw. The paper as a whole reports these results and caveats: As age increased, observed TCR beta diversity per million T cells dropped in a roughly linear way, and a significant reduction was already evident by age about 40. Conclusive comparison of naive and antigen-experienced compartments was prevented by the profiling of bulk unsorted PBMCs. The CMV infection status of donors was not known, potentially confounding age-related changes in expanded clonotypes. Compared with the aged group, more naive CD4+ T cells, fewer expanded clones and increased TCR diversity were shown by the long-lived group, suggesting age selection. Estimates of total diversity based on one million sequenced T cells were considered lower bounds and underestimates. There was a strong correlation between observed TCR beta diversity and the percentage of naive T cells measured by flow cytometry.

The CDR3 starts with the cysteine, ends with the phenylalanine, and has 13 residues. Solely the CDR3 DNA is kept, with 39 bases framed from the first base. The V and J ends are trimmed by 3 bases and 5 bases, leaving 10 bases between them. CDR1 is given as SGHTA and CDR2 as FQGNSA, both from the germline V gene. The library was obtained by 5' RACE. TCRdb names Illumina HiSeq 2500 as the instrument used. A second PCR of about 7 to 12 cycles was performed with a sample-barcoded 5' primer and a J-beta primer mix. A template-switch 5' adaptor carrying 12 random nucleotides introduced a unique molecular identifier onto each TCR beta cDNA molecule. Each sample yielded at least 2.5 million CDR3-containing paired-end reads. The Mint cDNA synthesis kit, primed by a TRBC-specific oligonucleotide, was used to synthesize first-strand cDNA from all RNA. All cDNA was treated with uracil-DNA glycosylase and then went through a first 18-cycle PCR with the universal primers M1SS and BC2_uni_R. Per the original workflow: For normalization, 1 million high-quality reads, each with a distinct molecular identifier, were randomly selected from each sample. Reads sharing molecular identifiers were discarded rather than binned into consensus sequences. CDR3 identification, clonotype clustering and error correction used MiTCR with a Q25 quality threshold and the strictest error-elimination algorithm. Lower-bound total TCR beta diversity was estimated with a nonparametric unseen species model using Euler transformation. TCRdb's own reprocessing of the public reads used fastp at Q25 and MiXCR and kept productive beta chains. Merged by CDR3 protein, the rows form single entries marked with the most common genes and DNA. None of the V and J calls come from the authors' own analysis; TCRdb made them. The sample has over 700,000 distinct CDR3 sequences on record, about 55% of them singletons. The top ten clonotypes cover about two fifths of the sample.

Donors were 39 systemically healthy Caucasian individuals from Russia aged about 6 to 100 years. Each donor gave about 9.7 milliliters of peripheral blood, drawn into EDTA-treated Vacutainer tubes. PBMCs were isolated by Ficoll-Paque density-gradient centrifugation, with at least 6 million obtained per sample. Trizol reagent was used to extract total RNA from the PBMCs, yielding at least 5.5 micrograms per sample. For every donor, flow cytometry on a PBMC aliquot measured the percentage of naive CD45RAhigh/CD27high T cells. This clonotype was counted a few times. Its antigen is not yet known. No base qualities exist here, and no much larger clone lies one base off it.

The TCR comes from a man at least 80 years old in good health. Sequences were obtained from blood. The chain is encoded by TRBV7-2 joined to TRBJ1-2; the D gene is not confidently resolved. The CDR3: CASSLVRRYGYTF. The nucleotides read TGTGCCAGCAGCTTGGTACGGAGGTATGGCTACACCTTC.